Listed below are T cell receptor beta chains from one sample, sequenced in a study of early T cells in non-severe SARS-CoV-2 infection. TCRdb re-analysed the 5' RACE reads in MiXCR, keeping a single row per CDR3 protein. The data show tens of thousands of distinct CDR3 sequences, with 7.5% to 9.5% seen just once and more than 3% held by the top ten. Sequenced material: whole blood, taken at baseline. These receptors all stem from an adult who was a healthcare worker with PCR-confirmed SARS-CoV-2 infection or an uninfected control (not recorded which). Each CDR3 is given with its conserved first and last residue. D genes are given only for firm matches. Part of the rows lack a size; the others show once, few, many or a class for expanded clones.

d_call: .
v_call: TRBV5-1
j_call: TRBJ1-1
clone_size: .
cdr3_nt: TGCGCCAGCAGCCCGAGAGGGGTTAGGGAGGAAGCTTTCTTT
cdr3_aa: CASSPRGVREEAFF

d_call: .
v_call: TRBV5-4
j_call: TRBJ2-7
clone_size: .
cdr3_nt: TGTGCCAGCAGCTTGCCGGGGGTCCGCCCTCCCAACGAGCAGTACTTC
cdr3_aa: CASSLPGVRPPNEQYF

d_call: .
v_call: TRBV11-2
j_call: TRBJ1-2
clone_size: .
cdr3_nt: TGTGCCAGCAGCTTAGTTCCGGGCGCCAACTATGGCTACACCTTC
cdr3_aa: CASSLVPGANYGYTF

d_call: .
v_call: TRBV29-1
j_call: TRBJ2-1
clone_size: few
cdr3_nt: TGCAGCGTTGAAGGGGCTGGGTGGAGTGAGCAGTTCTTC
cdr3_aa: CSVEGAGWSEQFF

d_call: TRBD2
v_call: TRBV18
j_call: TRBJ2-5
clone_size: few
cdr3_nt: TGTGCCAGCTCACCACCGGCGGGGGGCGGAGAGACCCAGTACTTC
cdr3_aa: CASSPPAGGGETQYF

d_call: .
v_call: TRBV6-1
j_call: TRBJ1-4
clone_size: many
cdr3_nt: TGTGCCAGCAGTGCGGGTAGAGAGGAAAAACTGTTTTTT
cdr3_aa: CASSAGREEKLFF

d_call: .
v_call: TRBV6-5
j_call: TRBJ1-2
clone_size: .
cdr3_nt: TGTGCCAGCAGTTACTCTGGCAGGGCTTATGGCTACACCTTC
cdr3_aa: CASSYSGRAYGYTF

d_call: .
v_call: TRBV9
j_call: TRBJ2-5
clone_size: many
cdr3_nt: TGTGCCAGCAGCGTAACCTCGACAGTGACCCTTCAAGAGACCCAGTACTTC
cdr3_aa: CASSVTSTVTLQETQYF

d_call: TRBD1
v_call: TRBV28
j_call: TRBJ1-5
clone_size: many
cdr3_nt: TGTGCCAGCAGTCCTACAGGGGTGAGTCAGCCCCAGCATTTT
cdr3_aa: CASSPTGVSQPQHF

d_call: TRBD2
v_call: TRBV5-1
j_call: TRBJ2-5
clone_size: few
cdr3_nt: TGCGCCAGCAGCGCCTCTAGCGGGGGCGTTCCGCGGACCCAGTACTTC
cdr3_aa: CASSASSGGVPRTQYF

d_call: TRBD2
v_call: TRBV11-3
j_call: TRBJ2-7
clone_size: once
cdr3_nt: TGTGTCAGCAGCTCTAGCGGGAGCTCCTACGAGCAGTACTTC
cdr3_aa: CVSSSSGSSYEQYF

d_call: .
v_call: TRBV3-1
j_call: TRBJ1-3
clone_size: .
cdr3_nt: TGTGCCAGCAGCCGATATCAGGGCTCTGGAAACACCATATATTTT
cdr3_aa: CASSRYQGSGNTIYF

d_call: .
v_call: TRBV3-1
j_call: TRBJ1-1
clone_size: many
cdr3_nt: TGTGCCAGCAGCCAAGTAGGGAACACTGAAGCTTTCTTT
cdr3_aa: CASSQVGNTEAFF

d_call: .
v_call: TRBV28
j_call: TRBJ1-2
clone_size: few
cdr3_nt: TGTGCCAGCAGTTTGCCCCTCGGGGGCGCAGGGGGCTACACCTTC
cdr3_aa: CASSLPLGGAGGYTF

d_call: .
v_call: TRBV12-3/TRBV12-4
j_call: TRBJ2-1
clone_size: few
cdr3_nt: TGTGCCAGCAGTTCCCTGCAGGAGGTGCAGTTCTTC
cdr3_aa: CASSSLQEVQFF

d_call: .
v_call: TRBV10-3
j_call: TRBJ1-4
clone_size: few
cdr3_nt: TGTGCCATCAGCCCCTCAGGAGGAAATGAAAAACTGTTTTTT
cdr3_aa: CAISPSGGNEKLFF

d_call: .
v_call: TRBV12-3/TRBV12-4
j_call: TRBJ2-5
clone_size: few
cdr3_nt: TGTGCCAGCAGTTTACCAGAGAGCCAAGAGACCCAGTACTTC
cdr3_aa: CASSLPESQETQYF